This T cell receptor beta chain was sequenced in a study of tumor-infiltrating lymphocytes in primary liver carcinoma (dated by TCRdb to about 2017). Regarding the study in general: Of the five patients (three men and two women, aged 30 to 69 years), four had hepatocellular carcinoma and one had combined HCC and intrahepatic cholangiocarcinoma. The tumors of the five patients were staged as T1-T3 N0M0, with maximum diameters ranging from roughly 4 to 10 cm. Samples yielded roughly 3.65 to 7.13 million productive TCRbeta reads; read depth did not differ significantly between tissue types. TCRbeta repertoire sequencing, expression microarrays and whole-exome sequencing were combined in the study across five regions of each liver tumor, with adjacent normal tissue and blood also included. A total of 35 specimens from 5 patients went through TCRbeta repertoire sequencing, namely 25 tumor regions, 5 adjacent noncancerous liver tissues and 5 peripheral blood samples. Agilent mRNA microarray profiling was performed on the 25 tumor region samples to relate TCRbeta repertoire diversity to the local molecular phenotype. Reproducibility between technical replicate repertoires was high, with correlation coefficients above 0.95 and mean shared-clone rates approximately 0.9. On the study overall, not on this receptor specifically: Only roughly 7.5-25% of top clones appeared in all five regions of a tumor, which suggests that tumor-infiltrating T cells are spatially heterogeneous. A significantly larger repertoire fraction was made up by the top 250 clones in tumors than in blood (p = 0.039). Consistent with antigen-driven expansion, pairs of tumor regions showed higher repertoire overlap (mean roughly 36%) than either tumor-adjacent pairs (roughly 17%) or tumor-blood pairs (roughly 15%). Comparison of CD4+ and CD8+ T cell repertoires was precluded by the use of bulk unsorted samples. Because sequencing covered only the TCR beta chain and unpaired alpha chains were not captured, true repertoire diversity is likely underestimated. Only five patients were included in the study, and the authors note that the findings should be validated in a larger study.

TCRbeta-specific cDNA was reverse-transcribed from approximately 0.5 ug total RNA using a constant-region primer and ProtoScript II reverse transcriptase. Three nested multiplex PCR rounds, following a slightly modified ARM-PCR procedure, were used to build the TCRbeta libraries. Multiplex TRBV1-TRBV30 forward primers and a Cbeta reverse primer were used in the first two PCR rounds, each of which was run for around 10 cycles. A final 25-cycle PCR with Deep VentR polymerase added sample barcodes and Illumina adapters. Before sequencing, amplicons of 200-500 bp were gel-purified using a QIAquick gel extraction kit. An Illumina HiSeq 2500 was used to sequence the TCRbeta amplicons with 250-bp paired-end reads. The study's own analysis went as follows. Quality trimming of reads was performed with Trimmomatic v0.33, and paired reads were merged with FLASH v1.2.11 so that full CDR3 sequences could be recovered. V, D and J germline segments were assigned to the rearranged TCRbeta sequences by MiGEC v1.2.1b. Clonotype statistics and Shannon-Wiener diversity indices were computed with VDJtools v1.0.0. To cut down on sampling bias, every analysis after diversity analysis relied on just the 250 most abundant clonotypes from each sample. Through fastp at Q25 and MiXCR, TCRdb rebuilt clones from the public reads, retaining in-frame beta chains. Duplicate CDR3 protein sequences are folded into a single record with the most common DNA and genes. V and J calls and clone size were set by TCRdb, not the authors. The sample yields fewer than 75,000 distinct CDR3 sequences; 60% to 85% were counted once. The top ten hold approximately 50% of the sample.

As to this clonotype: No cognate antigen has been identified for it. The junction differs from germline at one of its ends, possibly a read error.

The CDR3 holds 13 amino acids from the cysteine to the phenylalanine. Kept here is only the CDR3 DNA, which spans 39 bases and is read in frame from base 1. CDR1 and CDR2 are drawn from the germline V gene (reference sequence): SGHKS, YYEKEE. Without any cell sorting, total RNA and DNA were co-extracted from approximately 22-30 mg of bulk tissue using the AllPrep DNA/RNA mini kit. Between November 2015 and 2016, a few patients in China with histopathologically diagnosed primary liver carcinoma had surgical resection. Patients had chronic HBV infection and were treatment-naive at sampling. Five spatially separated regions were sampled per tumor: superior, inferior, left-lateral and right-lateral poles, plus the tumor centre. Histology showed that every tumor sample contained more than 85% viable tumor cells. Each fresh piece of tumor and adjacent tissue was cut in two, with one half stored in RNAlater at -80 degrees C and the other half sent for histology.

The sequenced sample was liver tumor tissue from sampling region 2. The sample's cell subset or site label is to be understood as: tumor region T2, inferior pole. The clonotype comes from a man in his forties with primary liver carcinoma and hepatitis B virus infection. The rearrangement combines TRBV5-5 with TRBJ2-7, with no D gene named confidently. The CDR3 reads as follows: CASSFGPANEQYF. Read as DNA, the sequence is TGTGCCAGCAGCTTTGGGCCAGCTAACGAGCAGTATTTC.